This T cell receptor (beta chain) was recorded in a study of blood T cell repertoires in COVID-19. Whole-study context: PBMCs, B-cell-depleted T cells, or T cells provided the cDNA or gDNA that made up the material.

Germline V CDR1 and CDR2: PRHDT, FYEKMQ (reference sequence). The CDR3 contains 16 residues. V lost 5 bases, J lost 6 bases, and 12 bases stayed unmatched. Donors of Cohort 3 who recovered were those that had two negative PCRs, clearance, or symptom resolution. In the source study's methods: Counts of nucleated cells, estimated from reference gene primer amplification, were obtained. Profiling relied on immunoSEQ multiplex PCR, and the TCRdb table lists in-frame clones only, not all of them. V and J calls and clone size are given by that table; D and trimming were obtained from the DNA. The data contain approximately 220,000 clones, around 90% of them singletons.

V usage is TRBV13 and J usage is TRBJ2-1; TRBD2 aligns across 8 bases. Source material: PBMCs or T cells enriched from blood (not recorded which). This clonotype originated in a man aged 30 to 39 who had recovered from COVID-19. The DNA for the CDR3 is TGTGCCAGCAGCACCCAGGGGCGGGGGGCTTTCAATGAGCAGTTCTTC. Amino acid sequence: CASSTQGRGAFNEQFF.